The 9 T cell receptor beta chains presented below share a single source sample, sequenced in a study of CD8+ T cells in alopecia areata. After isolation, RNA underwent reverse transcription to generate cDNA as the sequencing template. This table comes from immunoSEQ multiplex PCR, and its TCRdb copy is limited to in-frame clones, with some not included. Of 120,000 or so clones listed, around two fifths were seen once; the top ten hold over 3%. The sequencing sample was made of CD4+ T cells sorted from blood. The receptors shown here come from a human donor with alopecia areata.

The chain carries TRBV25-1 and TRBJ2-2; no firm D call. The CDR3 loop spans 11 amino acids. V lost 7 bases to trimming and J lost 4 bases, with 4 bases between them. Germline CDR1 MGHDK, CDR2 SYGVNS. CDR3 region: CASTFTGELFF. The DNA for the CDR3 is TGTGCCAGCACATTCACCGGGGAGCTGTTTTTT.

The rearrangement uses TRBV29-1 and TRBJ2-1; 8 nucleotides match TRBD2. This CDR3 region has 14 residues. Germline V gives CDR1 SQVTM, CDR2 ANQGSEA. V dropped 7 bases and J dropped 7; count of bases not matched to a gene: 12. DNA of the CDR3: TGCAGCGCAAACTTGCCGGGAGGGAGGAATGAGCAGTTCTTC. Its translation is CSANLPGGRNEQFF.

This clone occurred a few times. V usage is TRBV28 and J usage is TRBJ2-1; D unresolved. Trimming stripped 6 bases from V and 4 bases from J, with 19 bases between. The germline gives CDR1 MDHEN, CDR2 SYDVKM. This CDR3 has 16 amino acids. The CDR3 coding sequence is TGTGCCAGCAGCGGACGATTAGCAGAACATTACAATGAGCAGTTCTTC. Its protein product is CASSGRLAEHYNEQFF.

The rearrangement links TRBV9 to TRBJ2-5, with 9 bases aligning to TRBD1. The trim removed 3 bases at V and 4 bases at J, leaving 4 bases unmatched. The germline CDR1 and CDR2 sequences are SGDLS and YYNGEE. The CDR3 consists of 14 residues. CDR3: CASSATGGVETQYF. CDR3 coding DNA: TGTGCCAGCAGCGCTACAGGGGGCGTAGAGACCCAGTACTTC.

This clone was observed a handful of times. The V and J genes are TRBV23-1 and TRBJ1-3, with D uncertain. TRBV23-1 is flagged as an ORF with uncertain function. Between the trimmed V and J ends, which lost 8 bases and 0 bases, there was a span of 8 bases. This CDR3 has 13 amino acids. The CDR3 nucleotides are TGCGCCAGCTCTCCCGACTCTGGAAACACCATATATTTT. Translated, it gives CASSPDSGNTIYF.

The V and J genes are TRBV30 and TRBJ1-4; 10 bases align to TRBD1. The CDR3 is 14 amino acids. The germline CDR1 and CDR2 sequences are GTSNPN and SVGIG (reference sequence). Germline trimming cut 2 bases from V and 8 bases from J; bases unmatched to any gene: 5. The CDR3: CAWSMGQGIEKLFF. The CDR3 nucleotides are TGTGCCTGGAGTATGGGACAGGGGATAGAAAAACTGTTTTTT.

The CDR3 loop reads CASSDRVRSPLHF. CDR3 DNA sequence: TGTGCCAGCAGCGACAGGGTACGTTCACCCCTCCACTTT. The V gene is TRBV7-2, the J gene TRBJ1-6, with 7 nucleotides matching TRBD1. The length of the CDR3 is 13 residues. Per germline, CDR1 SGHTA and CDR2 FQGNSA. V trimming: 5 bases; J trimming: 9 bases; junction bases outside the gene matches: 4.

The rearrangement uses TRBV5-1 and TRBJ2-7; TRBD2 matches at 11 bases. Unmatched junction bases numbered 9, after V lost 3 bases and J lost 4 bases. Germline values: CDR1 SGHRS, CDR2 YFSETQ. This CDR3 region has 16 residues. The DNA for the CDR3 is TGCGCCAGCAGCTGGGGCCCGGGACTAGCGGCATACGAGCAGTACTTC. It codes for CASSWGPGLAAYEQYF.

In this sample, this clone turned up a few times. The chain is built from TRBV29-1 and TRBJ2-7, with 7 positions matching TRBD2. This CDR3 region has 15 residues. V shed 1 base, J shed 4 bases, and the junction held 10 bases outside the gene matches. Per the germline V gene, CDR1 is SQVTM and CDR2 is ANQGSEA. The CDR3 bases are TGCAGCGTTGAAGGGCGTCGCAGGGAGGGATACGAGCAGTACTTC. Translation: CSVEGRRREGYEQYF.